This entry lists 24 T cell receptor beta chains sequenced from one sample in a study of blood T cell repertoires in COVID-19. TCRdb keeps only in-frame clones here, not all; method: immunoSEQ multiplex PCR. The data hold more than 450,000 clones, with about 85% observed a single time. Material for sequencing was PBMCs or T cells enriched from blood (not recorded which). These receptors all stem from a woman in her late teens or twenties who had recovered from COVID-19.

This chain connects TRBV9 to TRBJ2-3; no clear D gene. The germline V gene has CDR1 SGDLS and CDR2 YYNGEE. Trimming removed 4 bases at V and 2 bases at J, with 8 bases between. The CDR3 has 13 residues. CDR3 sequence: CASSMPNTDTQYF. The DNA of the CDR3 is TGTGCCAGCAGCATGCCTAACACAGATACGCAGTATTTT.

This chain uses TRBV5-5 with TRBJ2-3, with 9 positions matching TRBD2. V shed 0 bases and J 8 bases; nucleotides not matched to a gene: 7. The germline V gene has CDR1 SGHKS and CDR2 YYEKEE (reference sequence). This CDR3 is 15 amino acids long. The CDR3 here is CASSLEGGGASTQYF. Written as DNA, the CDR3 is TGTGCCAGCAGCTTGGAAGGCGGGGGGGCCAGTACGCAGTATTTT.

The V and J genes are TRBV28 and TRBJ1-5; TRBD1 agrees at 9 bases. CDR3 length equals 16 residues. Germline-derived CDR1 and CDR2 are MDHEN and SYDVKM. V lost 5 bases to trimming and J lost 5 bases; unmatched junction nucleotides: 10. This CDR3 is CASSLQQGARDQPQHF. CDR3 sequence (DNA): TGTGCCAGCAGTCTACAACAGGGGGCCCGAGATCAGCCCCAGCATTTT.

The CDR3 DNA sequence: TGTGCCAGCAGCGCGCGACAGGGGGAGGGTTCACCCCTCCACTTT. It specifies CASSARQGEGSPLHF. The V gene is TRBV5-4, the J gene TRBJ1-6; 9 nucleotides align to TRBD1. The CDR3 totals 15 residues. With V trimmed by 4 bases and J by 9 bases, 8 bases remained unmatched. Germline CDR1 SGHNT, CDR2 YYREEE (reference sequence).

V gene TRBV25-1 combines with J gene TRBJ2-3; D is unclear. There are 13 residues in the CDR3. Germline CDR1 and CDR2: MGHDK and SYGVNS. The germline V and J ends were trimmed by 4 bases and 6 bases, with 11 bases remaining between them. This CDR3 is CASSVLIQDTQYF. The DNA of the CDR3 is TGTGCCAGCAGTGTCCTCATACAGGATACGCAGTATTTT.

V and J are TRBV28 and TRBJ2-1; TRBD1 matches at 8 bases. With 7 bases clipped from V and 0 bases from J, the junction kept 8 bases outside the gene matches. Germline loops: CDR1 MDHEN, CDR2 SYDVKM. The CDR3 is 16 residues long. The DNA of the CDR3 is TGTGCCAGCAAGGGCCAGGGGGCCCACTCCTACAATGAGCAGTTCTTC. Translation gives CASKGQGAHSYNEQFF.

The V and J genes are TRBV10-3 and TRBJ1-2; no clear D. This CDR3 is 17 amino acids long. The V gene lost 3 bases and the J gene lost 4 bases, with 21 bases spanning the gap. Germline assignment: CDR1 ENHRY and CDR2 SYGVKD. CDR3 sequence (DNA): TGTGCCATCAGTGATTCTACCTCCTGGTCGCTCCTCTATGGCTACACCTTC. Translated: CAISDSTSWSLLYGYTF.

A single count supports this clone. The V call is TRBV27, the J call TRBJ2-1; TRBD2 is a possible D gene (7 bases). V lost 6 bases and J lost 0, with 24 bases in between. CDR1 MNHEY and CDR2 SMNVEV come from the germline V gene (reference sequence). This CDR3 comprises 19 residues. The CDR3 loop is CASRPFGAGALSSYNEQFF. In nucleotides, the CDR3 is TGTGCCAGCAGGCCTTTCGGGGCGGGGGCCCTCAGCTCCTACAATGAGCAGTTCTTC.

V gene TRBV7-6 combines with J gene TRBJ1-1, with 7 bases fitting TRBD1. Germline loops: CDR1 SGHVS, CDR2 FNYEAQ. This CDR3 spans 15 amino acids. V gave up 1 base and J gave up 4 bases; unmatched junction bases: 6. The CDR3 nucleotides are TGTGCCAGCAGCTTAGAGGCAGGGGGGATCACTGAAGCTTTCTTT. Translated, it gives CASSLEAGGITEAFF.

V gene TRBV18 combines with J gene TRBJ2-5; TRBD1 agrees at 9 bases. V was pared by 4 bases and J by 5 bases, with 11 bases of the junction left unmatched. The length of the CDR3 is 16 residues. Germline V gene data show CDR1 as KGHSH and CDR2 as LQKENI. DNA of the CDR3: TGTGCCAGCTCACACTCTTACAGGGGGCCAGGGGAGACCCAGTACTTC. Protein sequence: CASSHSYRGPGETQYF.

Only one count was recorded for this clone. The chain joins TRBV7-2 to TRBJ2-5; D unresolved. Deletions cut 5 bases from V and 8 bases from J, with 18 bases between. Germline lookup yields CDR1 SGHTA and CDR2 FQGNSA. The length of the CDR3 is 14 residues. CDR3 loop: CASSARMLPGTQYF. CDR3 nucleotides: TGTGCCAGCAGCGCGCGGATGCTACCTGGAACCCAGTACTTC.

The chain links TRBV5-4 to TRBJ2-7, with D uncertain. Germline V lookup: CDR1 SGHNT, CDR2 YYREEE (reference sequence). The CDR3 is made up of 14 amino acids. The V end lost 4 bases, the J end lost 0 bases, and 11 bases lay between the germline ends. CDR3 DNA sequence: TGTGCCAGCAGCCTAGACTTCAGCTCCTACGAGCAGTACTTC. Translating it yields CASSLDFSSYEQYF. Looking up the rest from reference TRBV5-4 and TRBJ2-7 gives the full variable domain: ETGVTQSPTHLIKTRGQQVTLRCSSQSGHNTVSWYQQALGQGPQFIFQYYREEENGRGNFPPRFSGLQFPNYSSELNVNALELDDSALYLCASSLDFSSYEQYFGPGTRLTVT.

This chain connects TRBV5-4 to TRBJ2-2; TRBD2 is a possible D gene (6 bases). CDR3 length: 16 amino acids. The germline V gene encodes CDR1 SGHNT and CDR2 YYREEE (reference sequence). V lost 4 bases, J lost 5 bases, and 18 bases lay in between. CDR3 bases: TGTGCCAGCAGCGATCGGGGGTATACGGTGACCGGGGAGCTGTTTTTT. Amino acids: CASSDRGYTVTGELFF.

The chain couples TRBV5-1 to TRBJ2-3; 10 nucleotides line up with TRBD2. V was pared by 4 bases and J by 4 bases, with 3 bases of the junction left unmatched. Germline assignment: CDR1 SGHRS and CDR2 YFSETQ. The CDR3 spans 14 residues. CDR3 bases: TGCGCCAGCAGCCTGAGCGGGGGGGCAGATACGCAGTATTTT. It encodes CASSLSGGADTQYF.

CDR3 region: CSASTGDSNQPQHF. The CDR3 DNA reads TGCAGTGCTAGTACCGGGGATAGCAATCAGCCCCAGCATTTT. This sequence joins TRBV20-1 and TRBJ1-5; no reliable D call. The germline V gene has CDR1 DFQATT and CDR2 SNEGSKA (reference sequence). The CDR3 consists of 14 residues. Trimming left V 3 bases short and J 0 bases short, with 9 bases between.

The chain couples TRBV30 to TRBJ1-4; tentatively, D is TRBD1 (6 bases). The CDR3 runs to 13 residues. V shed 0 bases and J shed 13 bases, with 15 bases lying between them. Germline CDR1 and CDR2: GTSNPN and SVGIG (reference sequence). The CDR3 DNA follows: TGTGCCTGGAGTGTCGTGGGGGCGCGACGACTGTTTTTT. It is translated as CAWSVVGARRLFF.

The chain combines TRBV6-5 with TRBJ2-7, with 11 bases that match TRBD1. Germline V gene sequence: CDR1 MNHEY, CDR2 SVGAGI. V shed 5 bases and J 5 bases; nucleotides not matched to a gene: 5. This CDR3 has 14 residues. For the CDR3, the DNA is TGTGCCAGCAGTCGGGACAGGGGGTCGGACGAGCAGTACTTC. The encoded protein is CASSRDRGSDEQYF.

The rearrangement joins TRBV4-1 to TRBJ1-5; no clear D. Germline CDR1 is MGHRA and CDR2 is YSYEKL. There are 15 residues in the CDR3. Trimming cost V 0 bases and J 0 bases, with 6 bases left between them. In nucleotides, the CDR3 is TGCGCCAGCAGCCAAGAAACAGATAGCAATCAGCCCCAGCATTTT. Its protein is CASSQETDSNQPQHF.

V is TRBV5-1 and J is TRBJ1-2, with 9 bases that match TRBD1. This CDR3 contains 13 residues. Germline V gives CDR1 SGHRS, CDR2 YFSETQ. Losses at the gene ends were 2 bases for V and 8 bases for J; bases not matched to a gene: 4. The CDR3 loop reads CASSLGQGRGYTF. The DNA of the CDR3 is TGCGCCAGCAGCTTAGGACAGGGGCGAGGCTACACCTTC.

The chain joins TRBV24-1 to TRBJ2-1, with TRBD2 matching 9 bases. Germline assignment: CDR1 KGHDR and CDR2 SFDVKD. Trimming took 7 bases from V and 6 from J; bases not matched to a gene: 18. This CDR3 spans 18 amino acids. CDR3 sequence: CATSPGGGGLAGSNEQFF. Here the CDR3 DNA reads TGTGCCACCAGCCCTGGCGGGGGAGGGCTAGCGGGGTCCAATGAGCAGTTCTTC.

The chain links TRBV24-1 to TRBJ2-3, with D possibly matching TRBD1 (6 bases). The CDR3 loop spans 14 amino acids. V was cut by 5 bases and J by 0 bases, with 8 bases left in between. Germline V gene lookup returns CDR1 KGHDR and CDR2 SFDVKD. CDR3 sequence (DNA): TGTGCCACCAGTGCGGGACACAGCACAGATACGCAGTATTTT. Its translation is CATSAGHSTDTQYF.

The J gene is TRBJ2-2, the V gene TRBV7-8; TRBD1 aligns across 8 bases. The ends lost 3 bases at V and 3 bases at J; junction bases unmatched: 3. The germline gives CDR1 SGHVS, CDR2 FQNEAQ. There are 15 residues in the CDR3. The CDR3 sequence: CASSFLTGDTGELFF. DNA of the CDR3: TGTGCCAGCAGCTTCTTGACAGGGGACACCGGGGAGCTGTTTTTT.

V is TRBV7-2 and J is TRBJ1-4; D is unresolved. The CDR3 totals 15 residues. Germline V gives CDR1 SGHTA, CDR2 FQGNSA. The ends were cut back, 2 bases at V and 4 bases at J, with 11 bases in the middle. The CDR3 here is CASSLSGGINEKLFF. CDR3 DNA sequence: TGTGCCAGCAGCTTAAGCGGCGGGATTAATGAAAAACTGTTTTTT. Based on the CDR3 plus reference TRBV7-2 and TRBJ1-4, the full variable domain is GAGVSQSPSNKVTEKGKDVELRCDPISGHTALYWYRQSLGQGLEFLIYFQGNSAPDKSGLPSDRFSAERTGGSVSTLTIQRTQQEDSAVYLCASSLSGGINEKLFFGSGTQLSVL.

The rearrangement links TRBV5-1 to TRBJ2-7; no definite D call. Between the trimmed V and J ends, which lost 3 bases and 2 bases, there was a span of 3 bases. In germline, CDR1 is SGHRS, CDR2 YFSETQ. The CDR3 spans 11 residues. CDR3 sequence: CASSSAYEQYF. CDR3 nucleotides: TGCGCCAGCAGCTCCGCCTACGAGCAGTACTTC.